The rows below give T cell receptor beta chains drawn from one sample of a study of blood T cell repertoires in COVID-19. Repertoires were generated with immunoSEQ multiplex PCR, while TCRdb's copy carries only in-frame clones and drops some. The sample contains some 150,000 clones, about nine tenths of which appear only once. The sequenced sample was peripheral blood. The receptors were gathered from a woman between 45 and 60 years old with acute or convalescent COVID-19. CDR3s include the opening cysteine and the closing phenylalanine or tryptophan. Each record gives: J gene, clone size, V gene, D gene, CDR3 DNA, CDR3 protein. D genes are given only for firm matches. The listing skips clone size in some rows; elsewhere it reads once, few, many or a size class.

j_call: TRBJ2-2
clone_size: NA
v_call: TRBV5-1
d_call: NA
cdr3_nt: TGCGCCAGCAGCTTGCCGGGACAAACGAACACCGGGGAGCTGTTTTTT
cdr3_aa: CASSLPGQTNTGELFF

j_call: TRBJ2-1
clone_size: NA
v_call: TRBV11-1
d_call: NA
cdr3_nt: TGTGCCAGCAGCTTCCAGCGGGCCTCCTACAATGAGCAGTTCTTC
cdr3_aa: CASSFQRASYNEQFF

j_call: TRBJ2-1
clone_size: few
v_call: TRBV4-2
d_call: TRBD2
cdr3_nt: TGTGCCAGCAGCCAAGATTTGGCGGGGGACGGGCACAATGAGCAGTTCTTC
cdr3_aa: CASSQDLAGDGHNEQFF

j_call: TRBJ2-3
clone_size: NA
v_call: TRBV11-2
d_call: TRBD2
cdr3_nt: TGTGCCAGCAGCTTAGCTCTAGCGGGAAGCGGGGATACGCAGTATTTT
cdr3_aa: CASSLALAGSGDTQYF

j_call: TRBJ1-5
clone_size: NA
v_call: TRBV28
d_call: TRBD1
cdr3_nt: TGTGCCAGCAGGGGCCGGGACAGGGGTAGACAGCCCCAGCATTTT
cdr3_aa: CASRGRDRGRQPQHF

j_call: TRBJ2-1
clone_size: once
v_call: TRBV10-3
d_call: NA
cdr3_nt: TGTGCCATCAGTGAGTCGGGGCGGGGCGCTTACAATGAGCAGTTCTTC
cdr3_aa: CAISESGRGAYNEQFF

j_call: TRBJ1-1
clone_size: NA
v_call: TRBV18
d_call: TRBD1
cdr3_nt: TGTGCCAGCTCGCCGGGACAGGGCCTAGGGATGAACACTGAAGCTTTCTTT
cdr3_aa: CASSPGQGLGMNTEAFF

j_call: TRBJ1-1
clone_size: NA
v_call: TRBV30
d_call: NA
cdr3_nt: TGTGCCTGGAGTGTAAGCAGGGTGGGAACTGAAGCTTTCTTT
cdr3_aa: CAWSVSRVGTEAFF

j_call: TRBJ1-1
clone_size: NA
v_call: TRBV9
d_call: NA
cdr3_nt: TGTGCCAGCACCAGAGAGCTCAGGGCCTCGAACACTGAAGCTTTCTTT
cdr3_aa: CASTRELRASNTEAFF

j_call: TRBJ1-5
clone_size: few
v_call: TRBV6-5
d_call: TRBD1
cdr3_nt: TGTGCCAGCAGGTGGGACAGAATTTGGCAGCCCCAGCATTTT
cdr3_aa: CASRWDRIWQPQHF

j_call: TRBJ1-1
clone_size: many
v_call: TRBV6-5
d_call: TRBD1
cdr3_nt: TGTGCCAGCAGCTCCCGACAGGGTGTGGGCACTGAAGCTTTCTTT
cdr3_aa: CASSSRQGVGTEAFF

j_call: TRBJ1-5
clone_size: NA
v_call: TRBV5-1
d_call: NA
cdr3_nt: TGCGCCAGCAGCTTGGACCTTCGGGGGGAGCCCCAGCATTTT
cdr3_aa: CASSLDLRGEPQHF

j_call: TRBJ1-1
clone_size: NA
v_call: TRBV7-9
d_call: NA
cdr3_nt: TGTGCCAGCAGCTTAGGGGCCCCCACTGAAGCTTTCTTT
cdr3_aa: CASSLGAPTEAFF

j_call: TRBJ1-5
clone_size: NA
v_call: TRBV9
d_call: NA
cdr3_nt: TGTGCCAGCAGCGTAGGCGGCGGTAGTCAGCCCCAGCATTTT
cdr3_aa: CASSVGGGSQPQHF

j_call: TRBJ2-7
clone_size: NA
v_call: TRBV14
d_call: NA
cdr3_nt: TGTGCCAGCAGCCGCCTTGAAAGGGGATACGAGCAGTACTTC
cdr3_aa: CASSRLERGYEQYF

j_call: TRBJ2-7
clone_size: NA
v_call: TRBV18
d_call: TRBD2
cdr3_nt: TGTGCCAGCTCACCACGACCAGGGGCGGGGGGGGACGAGCAGTACTTC
cdr3_aa: CASSPRPGAGGDEQYF

j_call: TRBJ2-7
clone_size: NA
v_call: TRBV6-5
d_call: NA
cdr3_nt: TGTGCCAGCAGTACCTTAGGACAGCCCATATACGAGCAGTACTTC
cdr3_aa: CASSTLGQPIYEQYF

j_call: TRBJ2-1
clone_size: NA
v_call: TRBV25-1
d_call: NA
cdr3_nt: TGTGCCAGCAGTGATTACAGGGTTTCCCTTTACAATGAGCAGTTCTTC
cdr3_aa: CASSDYRVSLYNEQFF

j_call: TRBJ1-3
clone_size: once
v_call: TRBV5-6
d_call: TRBD1
cdr3_nt: TGTGCCAGCAGCTGGGGACAGAATGACGGAAACACCATATATTTT
cdr3_aa: CASSWGQNDGNTIYF

j_call: TRBJ1-2
clone_size: NA
v_call: TRBV5-1
d_call: TRBD1
cdr3_nt: TGCGCCAGCAGCGGGACAGGAGGTTCCGGCTACACCTTC
cdr3_aa: CASSGTGGSGYTF

j_call: TRBJ1-1
clone_size: NA
v_call: TRBV7-9
d_call: TRBD1
cdr3_nt: TGTGCCAGCAGCTGGACAGGCGAGGACACTGAAGCTTTCTTT
cdr3_aa: CASSWTGEDTEAFF

j_call: TRBJ2-3
clone_size: NA
v_call: TRBV4-2
d_call: TRBD2
cdr3_nt: TGTGCCAGCAGCCAAGCTCTAGCGGGAGATGGCACAGATACGCAGTATTTT
cdr3_aa: CASSQALAGDGTDTQYF

j_call: TRBJ2-5
clone_size: NA
v_call: TRBV6-6
d_call: TRBD2
cdr3_nt: TGTGCCAGCAGTTACTCTAGGACTAGCGACCAAGAGACCCAGTACTTC
cdr3_aa: CASSYSRTSDQETQYF

j_call: TRBJ1-1
clone_size: NA
v_call: TRBV7-2
d_call: TRBD1
cdr3_nt: TGTGCCAGCAGGGGGACAGGGCGCACTGAAGCTTTCTTT
cdr3_aa: CASRGTGRTEAFF

j_call: TRBJ2-7
clone_size: NA
v_call: TRBV15
d_call: NA
cdr3_nt: TGTGCCACCAGCAGAGATCCAGGCCTCTACGAGCAGTACTTC
cdr3_aa: CATSRDPGLYEQYF

j_call: TRBJ1-1
clone_size: once
v_call: TRBV7-9
d_call: NA
cdr3_nt: TGTGCCAGCAGCTTAGTTCAGGGCTCTGAAGCTTTCTTT
cdr3_aa: CASSLVQGSEAFF

j_call: TRBJ1-2
clone_size: NA
v_call: TRBV19
d_call: NA
cdr3_nt: TGTGCCAGTAGGTTTTTGACAGAGAACTATGGCTACACCTTC
cdr3_aa: CASRFLTENYGYTF

j_call: TRBJ2-3
clone_size: NA
v_call: TRBV6-5
d_call: TRBD2
cdr3_nt: TGTGCCAGCAGACGGGGGGAGAGTACAGATACGCAGTATTTT
cdr3_aa: CASRRGESTDTQYF